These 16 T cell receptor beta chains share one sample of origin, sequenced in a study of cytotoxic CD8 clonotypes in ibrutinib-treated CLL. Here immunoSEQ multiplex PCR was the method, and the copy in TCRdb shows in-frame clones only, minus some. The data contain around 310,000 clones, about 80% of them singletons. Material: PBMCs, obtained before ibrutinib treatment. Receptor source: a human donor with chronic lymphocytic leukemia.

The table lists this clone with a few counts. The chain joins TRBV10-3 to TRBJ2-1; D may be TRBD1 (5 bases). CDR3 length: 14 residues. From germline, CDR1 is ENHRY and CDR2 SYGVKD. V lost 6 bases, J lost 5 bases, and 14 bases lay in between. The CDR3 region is CAIRGPRTNNEQFF. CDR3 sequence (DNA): TGTGCCATCAGGGGGCCCCGTACGAACAATGAGCAGTTCTTC.

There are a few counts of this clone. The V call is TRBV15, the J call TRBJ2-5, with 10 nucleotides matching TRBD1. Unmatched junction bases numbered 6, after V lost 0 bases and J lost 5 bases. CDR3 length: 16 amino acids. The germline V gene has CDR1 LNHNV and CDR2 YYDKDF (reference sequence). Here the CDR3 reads CATSREDRGDRETQYF. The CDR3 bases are TGTGCCACCAGCAGAGAGGACAGGGGGGATCGGGAGACCCAGTACTTC.

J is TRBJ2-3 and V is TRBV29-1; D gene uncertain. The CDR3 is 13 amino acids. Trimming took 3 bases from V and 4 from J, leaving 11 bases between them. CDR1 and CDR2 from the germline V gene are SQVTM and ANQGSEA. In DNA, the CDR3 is TGCAGCGTTGATCCATCTTCGGCAGATACGCAGTATTTT. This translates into CSVDPSSADTQYF.

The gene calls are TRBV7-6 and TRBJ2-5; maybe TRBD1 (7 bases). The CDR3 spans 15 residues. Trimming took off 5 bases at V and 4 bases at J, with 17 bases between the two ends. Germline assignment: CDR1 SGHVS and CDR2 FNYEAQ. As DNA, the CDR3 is TGTGCCAGCAGCCAGGGGGGCGGTATACGAGAGACCCAGTACTTC. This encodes CASSQGGGIRETQYF. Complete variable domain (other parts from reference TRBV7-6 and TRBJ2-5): GAGVSQSPRYKVTKRGQDVALRCDPISGHVSLYWYRQALGQGPEFLTYFNYEAQQDKSGLPNDRFSAERPEGSISTLTIQRTEQRDSAMYRCASSQGGGIRETQYFGPGTRLLVL.

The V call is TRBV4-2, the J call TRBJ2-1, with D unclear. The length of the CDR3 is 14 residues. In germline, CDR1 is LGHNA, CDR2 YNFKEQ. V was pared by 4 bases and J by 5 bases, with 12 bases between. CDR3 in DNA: TGTGCCAGCAGCCGATCGCCCAGTGACAATGAGCAGTTCTTC. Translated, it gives CASSRSPSDNEQFF.

The CDR3 is CASRQTYSNQPQHF. CDR3 DNA: TGTGCCAGCAGACAGACTTATAGCAATCAGCCCCAGCATTTT. The J gene is TRBJ1-5, the V gene TRBV2; no definite D call. V was clipped by 6 bases and J by 0 bases, with 9 bases between them. Germline V gene sequence: CDR1 SNHLY, CDR2 FYNNEI. The CDR3 has 14 amino acids.

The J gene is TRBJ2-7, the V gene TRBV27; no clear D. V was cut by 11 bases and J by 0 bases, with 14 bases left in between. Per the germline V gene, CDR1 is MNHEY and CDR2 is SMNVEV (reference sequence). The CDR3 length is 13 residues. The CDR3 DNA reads TGTGCCGTTGGGCCAGGCACCTCCTACGAGCAGTACTTC. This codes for CAVGPGTSYEQYF.

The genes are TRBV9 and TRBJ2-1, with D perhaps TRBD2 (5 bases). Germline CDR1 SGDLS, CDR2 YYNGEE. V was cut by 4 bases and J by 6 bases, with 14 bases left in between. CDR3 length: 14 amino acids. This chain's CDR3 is CASSRDYALNEQFF. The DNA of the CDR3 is TGTGCCAGCAGCCGTGACTACGCCCTCAATGAGCAGTTCTTC.

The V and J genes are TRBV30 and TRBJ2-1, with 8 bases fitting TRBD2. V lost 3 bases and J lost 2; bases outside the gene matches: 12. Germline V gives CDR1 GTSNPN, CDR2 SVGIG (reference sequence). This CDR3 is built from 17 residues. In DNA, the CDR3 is TGTGCCTGGAGACCGCTACTAGCGGTACTTCCCTACAATGAGCAGTTCTTC. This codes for CAWRPLLAVLPYNEQFF.

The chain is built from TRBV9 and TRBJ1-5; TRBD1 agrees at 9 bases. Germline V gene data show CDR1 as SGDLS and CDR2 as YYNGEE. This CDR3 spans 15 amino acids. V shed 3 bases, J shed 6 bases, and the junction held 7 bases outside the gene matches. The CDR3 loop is CASSEGQGGGQPQHF. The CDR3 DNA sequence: TGTGCCAGCAGCGAGGGACAGGGTGGTGGTCAGCCCCAGCATTTT.

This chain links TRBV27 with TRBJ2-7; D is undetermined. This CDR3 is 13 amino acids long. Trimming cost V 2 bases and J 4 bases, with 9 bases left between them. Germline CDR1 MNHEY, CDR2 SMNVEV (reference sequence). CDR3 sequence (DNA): TGTGCCAGCAGTTTAAGCGAGCGATACGAGCAGTACTTC. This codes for CASSLSERYEQYF.

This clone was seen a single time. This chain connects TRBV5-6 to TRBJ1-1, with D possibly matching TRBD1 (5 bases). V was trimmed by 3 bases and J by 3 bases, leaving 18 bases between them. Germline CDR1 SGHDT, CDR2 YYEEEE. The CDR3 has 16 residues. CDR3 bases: TGTGCCAGCAGCTCCGTGGGACCCAATGGCGACACTGAAGCTTTCTTT. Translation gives CASSSVGPNGDTEAFF.

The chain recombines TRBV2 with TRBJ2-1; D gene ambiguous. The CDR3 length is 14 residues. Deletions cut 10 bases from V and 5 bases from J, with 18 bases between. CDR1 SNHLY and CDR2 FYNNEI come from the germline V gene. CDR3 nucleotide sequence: TGTGCCATTTTTCTGACGGGCCGAAACAATGAGCAGTTCTTC. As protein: CAIFLTGRNNEQFF.

CDR3 DNA sequence: TGCGCCAGCAGCTTGCAGCTTACTAGCGGGAAGAATGAGCAGTTCTTC. Translation: CASSLQLTSGKNEQFF. This sequence joins TRBV5-1 and TRBJ2-1, with TRBD2 identical over 10 bases. J was trimmed by 7 bases and V by 1 base; bases with no gene match: 8. The CDR3 length is 16 residues. Germline V CDR1 and CDR2: SGHRS, YFSETQ.

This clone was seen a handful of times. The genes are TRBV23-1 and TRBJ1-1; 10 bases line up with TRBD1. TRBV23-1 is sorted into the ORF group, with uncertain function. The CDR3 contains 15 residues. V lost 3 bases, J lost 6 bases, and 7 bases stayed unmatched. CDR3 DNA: TGCGCCAGCAGTCATCCAGGACAGGGGGGCCCTGAAGCTTTCTTT. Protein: CASSHPGQGGPEAFF.

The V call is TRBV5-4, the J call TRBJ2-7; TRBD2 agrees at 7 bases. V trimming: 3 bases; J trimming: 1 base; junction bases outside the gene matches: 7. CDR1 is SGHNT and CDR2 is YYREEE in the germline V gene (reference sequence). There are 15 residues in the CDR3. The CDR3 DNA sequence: TGTGCCAGCAGCTCCGCGGGAGCCTGGTCCTACGAGCAGTACTTC. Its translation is CASSSAGAWSYEQYF.